These 19 T cell receptor beta chains came from one sample sequenced in a study of cytomegalovirus exposure and HLA in healthy donors. PCR amplification relied on 60 Vbeta primers (plus 13 Jbeta primers). The repertoire was sequenced with immunoSEQ multiplex PCR; TCRdb's copy has only in-frame clones and lacks some. The sample has around 160,000 clones, under 85% seen once. Sequenced: PBMCs. Every receptor here comes from a middle-aged woman in good health and CMV-seropositive.

The chain couples TRBV7-2 to TRBJ2-2; D is perhaps TRBD2 (5 bases). V was trimmed by 1 base and J by 5 bases, leaving 14 bases between them. This CDR3 has 16 residues. Germline V lookup: CDR1 SGHTA, CDR2 FQGNSA. CDR3 coding DNA: TGTGCCAGCAGCTTAGTATTTGGTTCGGGGACCGGGGAGCTGTTTTTT. It encodes CASSLVFGSGTGELFF.

The chain employs TRBV6-5 and TRBJ2-5; 7 bases agree with TRBD2. With 2 bases clipped from V and 5 bases from J, the junction kept 5 bases outside the gene matches. The germline CDR1 and CDR2 sequences are MNHEY and SVGAGI. The CDR3 sequence is 14 residues long. The DNA for the CDR3 is TGTGCCAGCAGTTACGACGGGGGGTACGAGACCCAGTACTTC. It translates to CASSYDGGYETQYF.

The genes are TRBV6-5 and TRBJ1-1; 11 bases are a match to TRBD1. V lost 2 bases to trimming and J lost 2 bases; unmatched junction nucleotides: 4. Germline assignment: CDR1 MNHEY and CDR2 SVGAGI. The length of the CDR3 is 16 residues. CDR3 DNA: TGTGCCAGCAGTTACCTGGACAGGGGGCAAAACACTGAAGCTTTCTTT. Amino acid sequence: CASSYLDRGQNTEAFF.

The chain is built from TRBV2 and TRBJ1-5; 10 nucleotides match TRBD1. Germline loops: CDR1 SNHLY, CDR2 FYNNEI. The CDR3 consists of 15 residues. The trim removed 6 bases at V and 6 bases at J, leaving 8 bases unmatched. CDR3 DNA sequence: TGTGCCAGCAGAGGTACGGGACAGGGGCGTCAGCCCCAGCATTTT. Encoded protein: CASRGTGQGRQPQHF.

The CDR3 is CASSEAGQGSYEQYF. The DNA of the CDR3 is TGTGCCAGCAGTGAAGCGGGACAGGGTTCCTACGAGCAGTACTTC. The genes are TRBV6-1 and TRBJ2-5, with 9 bases fitting TRBD1. The assigned J gene may be wrong: the sequence end matches TRBJ2-7 better. The germline gives CDR1 MNHNS, CDR2 SASEGT. The CDR3 sequence is 15 residues long.

The rearrangement links TRBV30 to TRBJ2-5, with 10 bases aligning to TRBD1. V lost 2 bases and J lost 5; bases outside the gene matches: 11. The germline V gene has CDR1 GTSNPN and CDR2 SVGIG (reference sequence). The CDR3 loop spans 16 amino acids. The CDR3 bases are TGTGCCTGGAGTTTTTCAGGGACAGGGGAACGGGAGACCCAGTACTTC. Translated, it gives CAWSFSGTGERETQYF.

The chain couples TRBV27 to TRBJ2-1, with 10 bases lining up with TRBD2. The CDR3 totals 18 residues. The V gene's germline CDR1 is MNHEY and CDR2 SMNVEV (reference sequence). J gave up 2 bases and V 2 bases, and 9 bases lay outside the gene matches. The CDR3 bases are TGTGCCAGCAGTTTACGAAGCGGGGGGGTTATAGCCTACAATGAGCAGTTCTTC. This encodes CASSLRSGGVIAYNEQFF.

The chain has TRBV28 and TRBJ1-2; maybe TRBD1 (6 bases). V lost 6 bases, J lost 4 bases, and 15 bases lay in between. The CDR3 runs 14 residues. Germline V gives CDR1 MDHEN, CDR2 SYDVKM. The CDR3 is CASSPGGQVYGYTF. CDR3 DNA sequence: TGTGCCAGCAGCCCGGGGGGGCAGGTCTATGGCTACACCTTC.

The chain links TRBV18 to TRBJ1-3; D possibly corresponds to TRBD1 (6 bases). V dropped 5 bases and J dropped 4 bases, with 15 bases sitting between them. The CDR3 loop spans 15 amino acids. CDR1 and CDR2 (germline): KGHSH, LQKENI. The CDR3 DNA follows: TGTGCCAGCTCAGAATATACAGGGTCCGGAAACACCATATATTTT. Protein: CASSEYTGSGNTIYF.

This clone was seen a handful of times. V is TRBV19 and J is TRBJ2-1; D gene ambiguous. This CDR3 is built from 11 residues. CDR1 LNHDA and CDR2 SQIVND come from the germline V gene (reference sequence). V lost 7 bases to trimming and J lost 8 bases, with 9 bases between them. This chain's CDR3 is CASKLVDEQFF. CDR3 coding DNA: TGTGCCAGTAAGCTGGTGGATGAGCAGTTCTTC.

This rearrangement joins TRBV7-3 to TRBJ2-5; possibly TRBD2 for D (6 bases). Trimming stripped 5 bases from V and 2 bases from J, with 18 bases between. CDR1 SGHTA and CDR2 FQGTGA come from the germline V gene. The CDR3 sequence is 16 residues long. CDR3 sequence (DNA): TGTGCCAGCAGCCCCTCGGGTCGAGCGGGTCAAGAGACCCAGTACTTC. It yields the protein CASSPSGRAGQETQYF.

The chain uses TRBV11-1 and TRBJ2-6, with D possibly being TRBD2 (6 bases). The germline V and J ends were trimmed by 7 bases and 2 bases, with 9 bases remaining between them. In germline, CDR1 is SGHAT, CDR2 FQDESV (reference sequence). This CDR3 has 14 residues. The CDR3 loop reads CASTRRAGANVLTF. CDR3 nucleotides: TGTGCCAGCACCCGGAGGGCTGGGGCCAACGTCCTGACTTTC.

The chain joins TRBV2 to TRBJ1-5, with D uncertain. V was trimmed by 6 bases and J by 0 bases, leaving 6 bases between them. The CDR3 spans 13 residues. Germline CDR1 SNHLY, CDR2 FYNNEI. The CDR3 DNA follows: TGTGCCAGCAGGGCGGTTAGCAATCAGCCCCAGCATTTT. Its translation is CASRAVSNQPQHF.

The chain carries TRBV6-5 and TRBJ2-2, with D possibly matching TRBD1 (6 bases). CDR1 is MNHEY and CDR2 is SVGAGI in the germline V gene. The CDR3 contains 15 residues. V shed 5 bases and J shed 3 bases, with 13 bases lying between them. As DNA, the CDR3 is TGTGCCAGCAGTCAGGGGACATCGGACACCGGGGAGCTGTTTTTT. Residues: CASSQGTSDTGELFF.

The J gene is TRBJ2-1, the V gene TRBV4-1, with TRBD2 matching over 7 bases. Unmatched junction bases numbered 2, after V lost 0 bases and J lost 9 bases. This CDR3 is 13 amino acids long. CDR1 MGHRA and CDR2 YSYEKL come from the germline V gene. CDR3: CASSQELAIEQFF. As DNA, the CDR3 is TGCGCCAGCAGCCAAGAACTAGCGATTGAGCAGTTCTTC.

In this sample, this clone turned up a few times. The V gene is TRBV6-5, the J gene TRBJ1-2; D ambiguous. From germline, CDR1 is MNHEY and CDR2 SVGAGI. V lost 2 bases and J 3 bases, leaving 13 bases between the germline ends. The CDR3 contains 15 residues. The DNA for the CDR3 is TGTGCCAGCAGTTACAAGTGGGCCGGGGACTATGGCTACACCTTC. Translating it yields CASSYKWAGDYGYTF.

V gene TRBV2 combines with J gene TRBJ2-7; perhaps TRBD1 as D (6 bases). The germline V and J ends were trimmed by 4 bases and 5 bases, with 15 bases remaining between them. The CDR3 extends over 14 amino acids. From germline, CDR1 is SNHLY and CDR2 FYNNEI. The CDR3 DNA follows: TGTGCCAGCAGTGTAGGGCAGGGGAGAAACGAGCAGTACTTC. Amino acids: CASSVGQGRNEQYF.

This sequence joins TRBV7-9 and TRBJ2-1, with TRBD2 as a possible D gene (6 bases). This CDR3 has 14 amino acids. V was shortened by 5 bases and J by 8 bases, with 16 bases between the two germline ends. Per germline, CDR1 SEHNR and CDR2 FQNEAQ (reference sequence). The CDR3 region has the DNA TGTGCCAGCAGCGTTTTAGGAGGGTCCGATGAGCAGTTCTTC. Encoded protein: CASSVLGGSDEQFF. Based on the CDR3 plus reference TRBV7-9 and TRBJ2-1, the full variable domain is DTGVSQNPRHKITKRGQNVTFRCDPISEHNRLYWYRQTLGQGPEFLTYFQNEAQLEKSRLLSDRFSAERPKGSFSTLEIQRTEQGDSAMYLCASSVLGGSDEQFFGPGTRLTVL.

The chain links TRBV29-1 to TRBJ2-2, with a weak D call TRBD1 (6 bases). The V end was cut by 7 bases, the J end by 5 bases, with 14 bases between. The germline V gene encodes CDR1 SQVTM and CDR2 ANQGSEA. The CDR3 runs 13 residues. This CDR3 is CSELDSTTGELFF. The DNA of the CDR3 is TGCAGCGAATTGGACAGCACTACCGGGGAGCTGTTTTTT.